The 12 T cell receptor beta chains given below trace back to one sample, sequenced in a study of early T cells in non-severe SARS-CoV-2 infection. TCRdb re-called the 5' RACE reads through MiXCR, storing one row per CDR3 protein. The sample has around 60,000 distinct CDR3 sequences; 15% to 20% are singletons. Specimen: whole blood, collected at baseline. The receptors here all came from an adult who was a healthcare worker with PCR-confirmed SARS-CoV-2 infection or an uninfected control (not recorded which).

This clonotype was counted between two and nine times. V and J are TRBV6-5 and TRBJ1-6; TRBD1 aligns across 7 bases. J lost 10 bases, V lost 5 bases, and 8 bases had no gene match. The germline gives CDR1 MNHEY, CDR2 SVGAGI. This CDR3 region has 14 residues. The CDR3 spells CASSETGRDSPLHF. The CDR3 DNA follows: TGTGCCAGCAGTGAGACAGGGCGGGACTCACCCCTCCACTTT.

CDR3 in DNA: TGTGCCAGCAGTTCTTTCCGAAGGGCAGGGAAGACTGAAGCTTTCTTT. Translating it yields CASSSFRRAGKTEAFF. The chain carries TRBV6-5 and TRBJ1-1; maybe TRBD1 (5 bases). Germline V gene lookup returns CDR1 MNHEY and CDR2 SVGAGI. The V gene lost 4 bases and the J gene lost 5 bases, with 20 bases spanning the gap. CDR3 length equals 16 residues.

This clonotype occurred many times. V and J are TRBV20-1 and TRBJ2-1, with 9 nucleotides matching TRBD2. With 4 bases clipped from V and 5 bases from J, the junction kept 15 bases outside the gene matches. The CDR3 is 17 residues long. Looked up from germline, CDR1 is DFQATT and CDR2 is SNEGSKA (reference sequence). The CDR3 here is CSAIDPLAGAVNNEQFF. The CDR3 DNA follows: TGCAGTGCTATAGACCCGTTAGCGGGAGCGGTAAACAATGAGCAGTTCTTC.

This clonotype was recorded at least ten times. The chain carries TRBV7-2 and TRBJ1-1; D is unresolved. From germline, CDR1 is SGHTA and CDR2 FQGNSA. V was cut by 8 bases and J by 0 bases, with 13 bases left in between. The CDR3 totals 14 residues. The CDR3 nucleotides are TGTGCCAGCGCAAGCCGTACAATGAACACTGAAGCTTTCTTT. Its translation: CASASRTMNTEAFF.

This chain joins TRBV15 and TRBJ2-7, with unresolved D. V lost 6 bases to trimming and J lost 2 bases, with 5 bases between them. Germline V CDR1 and CDR2: LNHNV, YYDKDF (reference sequence). CDR3 length equals 11 residues. This CDR3 is CATRNAYEQYF. CDR3 DNA: TGTGCCACCAGGAACGCCTACGAGCAGTACTTC.

The chain combines TRBV7-2 with TRBJ2-1; TRBD2 matches 12 bases. The V gene end was trimmed by 4 bases and the J gene end by 16 bases; junction bases not matched to a gene: 11. Germline loops: CDR1 SGHTA, CDR2 FQGNSA. The CDR3 consists of 14 residues. DNA of the CDR3: TGTGCCAGCAGCTCACACGGACTAGCGGGAACGGCCTTCTTC. This sequence encodes CASSSHGLAGTAFF.

This chain uses TRBV7-2 with TRBJ2-5; perhaps TRBD1 as D (7 bases). The CDR3 has 13 residues. Germline V gene data show CDR1 as SGHTA and CDR2 as FQGNSA. V was shortened by 1 base and J by 9 bases, with 12 bases between the two germline ends. CDR3 nucleotide sequence: TGTGCCAGCAGCTTAGACCCAGGGGGGCCCCAGTACTTC. Translating it yields CASSLDPGGPQYF.

The chain joins TRBV7-2 to TRBJ2-7; D remains ambiguous. Deletions cut 4 bases from V and 3 bases from J, with 13 bases between. Germline V CDR1 and CDR2: SGHTA, FQGNSA. This CDR3 comprises 14 residues. CDR3 sequence reads: CASSSLPADYEQYF. The CDR3 region has the DNA TGTGCCAGCAGCTCTCTACCCGCGGACTACGAGCAGTACTTC.

The J gene is TRBJ2-7, the V gene TRBV5-1, with D possibly being TRBD2 (7 bases). Germline CDR1 SGHRS, CDR2 YFSETQ. The length of the CDR3 is 16 residues. V lost 0 bases and J lost 2, with 15 bases in between. The CDR3 nucleotides read TGCGCCAGCAGCTTGGCCGGGGGGCCCGGCCCCTACGAGCAGTACTTC. This encodes CASSLAGGPGPYEQYF.

This clonotype turned up a few times. The chain joins TRBV10-3 to TRBJ2-4, with D unresolved. V dropped 3 bases and J dropped 3 bases, with 18 bases sitting between them. Germline V lookup: CDR1 ENHRY, CDR2 SYGVKD. The CDR3 is 17 residues long. The CDR3 bases are TGTGCCATCAGTGACATCAGCCTAGGAGATGGCAAAAACATTCAGTACTTC. It codes for CAISDISLGDGKNIQYF.

This chain connects TRBV5-1 to TRBJ2-3, with D possibly being TRBD1 (6 bases). The germline V and J ends were trimmed by 4 bases and 2 bases, with 14 bases remaining between them. CDR1 and CDR2 from the germline V gene are SGHRS and YFSETQ. The CDR3 loop spans 15 amino acids. The CDR3, as DNA: TGCGCCAGCAGCCCGCAGGGGCGTCACACAGATACGCAGTATTTT. As protein: CASSPQGRHTDTQYF.

This chain connects TRBV6-6 to TRBJ2-5; D gene unclear. Between the trimmed V and J ends, which lost 6 bases and 7 bases, there was a span of 9 bases. The CDR3 runs 11 residues. Germline V lookup: CDR1 MNHNY, CDR2 SVGAGI (reference sequence). The CDR3 DNA reads TGTGCCAGCAGCAACGGGTGGACCCAGTACTTC. This translates into CASSNGWTQYF.